The clone carrying this T cell receptor (beta chain) was detected many times. This sample's time point: patch test 1, 2 weeks after DPC sensitization. Described treatment: therapeutic diphenylcyclopropenone sensitization with weekly scalp DPC. This record comes from a study of human T cells and chemical hapten exposure. The germline CDR1 and CDR2 sequences are SNHLY and FYNNEI. Trimming stripped 3 bases from V and 0 bases from J, with 9 bases between. CDR3 length: 16 amino acids. One entry per CDR3 protein, called by TCRdb with MiXCR from the RACE reads. The sample has 370,000 or so distinct CDR3 sequences; around 5% are singletons.

The V call is TRBV2, the J call TRBJ1-6; D uncertain. This clonotype was sampled from a woman aged 45 to 65 with alopecia areata. Some clones in this sample may be carry-over from other donors' samples. This specimen consisted of whole blood, obtained in connection with sensitization to the hapten diphenylcyclopropenone (DPC). CDR3 amino acids: CASSESRVSYNSPLHF. The CDR3 region has the DNA TGTGCCAGCAGTGAGTCGAGGGTCTCCTATAATTCACCCCTCCACTTT.